The clone carrying this T cell receptor (beta chain) was counted at least ten times. Its antigen is not identified. These data belong to a study of Graves' ophthalmopathy and Graves' hyperthyroidism. General study results and limits: It was with 70.59% sensitivity and approximately 75% specificity that the model predicted ophthalmopathy progression.

This CDR3 is built from 13 residues. Between the trimmed V and J ends, which lost 2 bases and 5 bases, there was a span of 7 bases. The germline gives CDR1 LGHNT, CDR2 FRNRAP. The TCR beta CDR3 regions underwent amplification from RNA transcripts. The first-round RT-PCR employed HTBI primers together with the Qiagen OneStep RT-PCR kit. A multiplex PCR was then performed as the second round. TCRdb itself ran the multiplex PCR reads through MiXCR, one entry per CDR3 protein. The repertoire includes 200,000 to 250,000 distinct CDR3 sequences, 20% to 25% of them detected once, and more than 35% sits in the top ten. Diagnostic conclusions were grounded in clinical symptoms, serum thyroxine, TRAb, thyroid ultrasound and orbital computed tomography.

The rearrangement uses TRBV12-5 and TRBJ1-5; no firm D call. The origin of this receptor is a woman aged 50 to 60 with Graves' ophthalmopathy. Sequencing was performed on peripheral blood. The CDR3 sequence is CASGLSRDQPQHF. For the CDR3, the DNA is TGTGCTAGTGGTTTGAGCAGAGATCAGCCCCAGCATTTT.